The 11 T cell receptor beta chains reported below all come from one sample, sequenced in a study of graft-versus-host responses after intestinal transplantation. The authors processed graft tissue to release intraepithelial and lamina propria lymphocytes. Clones were sequenced by immunoSEQ multiplex PCR, and TCRdb holds only the in-frame ones, with some missing. The sample yields under 75,000 clones, around 90% seen once. This specimen was ileum tissue, taken more than 350 days after transplant. The source of these receptors is a human patient who received an intestinal transplant, so some T cells may come from the graft donor.

This clone was seen only once. In DNA, the CDR3 is TGTGCCAGCAGTTCCGGGACAGGGTTGACAGCTAACTATGGCTACACCTTC. Protein sequence: CASSSGTGLTANYGYTF. The chain links TRBV28 to TRBJ1-2, with 9 bases aligning to TRBD1. Germline lookup yields CDR1 MDHEN and CDR2 SYDVKM. J was trimmed by 0 bases and V by 4 bases; bases with no gene match: 9. CDR3 length equals 17 residues.

This clone was recorded once. The chain joins TRBV5-1 to TRBJ1-4, with 8 positions matching TRBD1. V dropped 2 bases and J dropped 8; count of bases not matched to a gene: 2. Germline loops: CDR1 SGHRS, CDR2 YFSETQ. The CDR3 contains 13 residues. The CDR3 coding sequence is TGCGCCAGCAGCTTACGACAGGGGGAAAAACTGTTTTTT. This gives the protein CASSLRQGEKLFF.

The chain links TRBV6-5 to TRBJ1-1; possibly TRBD1 for D (6 bases). This CDR3 comprises 13 residues. Germline assignment: CDR1 MNHEY and CDR2 SVGAGI. Trimming removed 4 bases at V and 1 base at J, with 7 bases between. For the CDR3, the DNA is TGTGCCAGCAGTTCGACAGGGAACACTGAAGCTTTCTTT. This sequence encodes CASSSTGNTEAFF.

This clone was seen only once. The CDR3 here is CASSVTDFNEQYF. The CDR3 region has the DNA TGCGCCAGCAGTGTAACAGACTTCAACGAGCAGTACTTC. The V gene is TRBV10-2, the J gene TRBJ2-7, with unresolved D. Trimming cost V 4 bases and J 5 bases, with 12 bases left between them. This CDR3 is built from 13 residues. Germline-derived CDR1 and CDR2 are WSHSY and SAAADI.

This chain connects TRBV2 to TRBJ1-2; D possibly corresponds to TRBD1 (6 bases). V was trimmed by 7 bases and J by 0 bases, leaving 24 bases between them. Germline V gene data show CDR1 as SNHLY and CDR2 as FYNNEI. This CDR3 is 18 amino acids long. The CDR3 DNA is TGTGCCAGCACCCTTTGGGGGGCAGGGGCCGATACTAACTATGGCTACACCTTC. Translation gives CASTLWGAGADTNYGYTF.

The chain employs TRBV6-5 and TRBJ2-5; tentative D call: TRBD1 (6 bases). This CDR3 contains 16 residues. In germline, CDR1 is MNHEY, CDR2 SVGAGI. The V end was cut by 0 bases, the J end by 2 bases, with 13 bases between. CDR3 sequence: CASSYSGATGQETQYF. Written as DNA, the CDR3 is TGTGCCAGCAGTTACTCGGGGGCGACAGGTCAAGAGACCCAGTACTTC.

This sequence joins TRBV21-1 and TRBJ1-1; TRBD1 is the table's D call and was not checked against the DNA. TRBV21-1 is a recognized pseudogene. The length of the CDR3 is 14 residues. The CDR3 region has the DNA TGTGCCAGCCGCCCGACAGGGGATCCCTATACAGCTTTCTTT. It specifies CASRPTGDPYTAFF.

The chain employs TRBV25-1 and TRBJ2-7, with 12 bases matching TRBD1. With V trimmed by 5 bases and J by 8 bases, 4 bases remained unmatched. Per germline, CDR1 MGHDK and CDR2 SYGVNS. The CDR3 consists of 13 residues. This CDR3 is CASSFGDRGQQYF. The CDR3 DNA reads as TGTGCCAGCAGTTTCGGGGACAGGGGGCAGCAGTACTTC.

The V call is TRBV6-5, the J call TRBJ1-2, with no clear D. V gave up 5 bases and J gave up 8 bases, with 15 bases separating them. The germline V gene encodes CDR1 MNHEY and CDR2 SVGAGI. The CDR3 has 13 amino acids. The CDR3 DNA reads TGTGCCAGCAGTCTGTCAGTGAAGGCAGGCTACACCTTC. Its protein product is CASSLSVKAGYTF.

In this sample, this clone turned up once. The chain employs TRBV29-1 and TRBJ1-2; D is perhaps TRBD1 (5 bases). Germline CDR1 SQVTM, CDR2 ANQGSEA. V was trimmed by 8 bases and J by 0 bases, leaving 13 bases between them. The CDR3 consists of 13 residues. The CDR3 protein is CSSGSGANYGYTF. CDR3 sequence (DNA): TGCAGCTCTGGGTCGGGGGCTAACTATGGCTACACCTTC. The full variable domain, with the rest looked up from reference TRBV29-1 and TRBJ1-2, is SAVISQKPSRDICQRGTSLTIQCQVDSQVTMMFWYRQQPGQSLTLIATANQGSEATYESGFVIDKFPISRPNLTFSTLTVSNMSPEDSSIYLCSSGSGANYGYTFGSGTRLTVV.

Details on this clone: At one boundary the junction diverges from the germline segment, which might be a read error. This chain links TRBV27 with TRBJ1-2, with D perhaps matching TRBD1 (6 bases). Looked up from germline, CDR1 is MNHEY and CDR2 is SMNVEV (reference sequence). The CDR3 loop spans 15 amino acids. The CDR3, as DNA: TGTGCCGGCAGTTCAAACAGGGTCGGCAACTATGGCTACACCTTC. Its translation is CAGSSNRVGNYGYTF.